This TCR beta chain emerged from a study of T cells after yellow fever vaccination. Whole-study findings and limits: Clones that expanded after primary vaccination mostly reappeared after the booster (roughly 95% CD4, 70% to 90% CD8). Abundant clonotypes from the bulk population could get into FACS-sorted repertoires as contaminants.

Trimming removed 7 bases at V and 6 bases at J, with 25 bases between. The CDR3 has 17 amino acids. From germline, CDR1 is LGHNA and CDR2 YSLEER. TCRdb itself ran the 5' RACE reads through MiXCR, one entry per CDR3 protein. Among about 25,000 distinct CDR3 sequences listed, approximately 5% were seen once. Ten or more counts support this clonotype. The rearrangement joins TRBV4-3 to TRBJ2-1; the D gene is possibly TRBD1 (5 bases). The source was PBMCs, either bulk or a sorted T-cell subset (CD4+, CD8+, memory, or dextramer-sorted; not recorded which), collected 15 days after the yellow fever booster vaccination. The source is a man aged 30 to 45 who received the YFV17D yellow fever vaccine. The CDR3 region is CASTQGFLSGGRNEQFF. In DNA form, the CDR3 reads TGCGCCAGCACCCAGGGCTTTCTGAGTGGTGGACGCAATGAGCAGTTCTTC.